Shown below are 17 T cell receptor beta chains from a single sample sequenced in a study of prognosis after radiotherapy for stage I lung cancer. Researchers used two-round multiplex PCR to amplify TCR beta CDR3 starting from genomic DNA. Each TRBV and TRBJ gene had its own primer in the first PCR round. TCRdb recomputed calls from the multiplex PCR reads with MiXCR, one row per CDR3 protein. The sample holds approximately 28,000 distinct CDR3 sequences, around 40% seen once. Sequencing used PBMCs, obtained before or after stereotactic body radiation therapy (not recorded which). These receptors were taken from a donor over 45 with non-small cell lung cancer.

This chain joins TRBV6-1 and TRBJ2-7, with 9 bases fitting TRBD1. The length of the CDR3 is 13 residues. Germline V gives CDR1 MNHNS, CDR2 SASEGT. Trimming removed 10 bases from V and 4 bases from J; junction bases left unmatched: 8. The CDR3 here is CATTRDRAYEQYF. The CDR3 DNA sequence: TGTGCCACCACCCGGGACAGGGCTTACGAGCAGTACTTC.

This clonotype was observed many times. Mismatch with germline at one junction end may stem from a read error. The chain carries TRBV5-1 and TRBJ2-7; 11 bases fit TRBD1. The germline CDR1 and CDR2 sequences are SGHRS and YFSETQ. CDR3 length equals 14 residues. The CDR3 DNA follows: TGTGCCAGCAGTGCCGGGACAGGGGGCTACGAGCAGTACTTC. It encodes CASSAGTGGYEQYF. The complete variable domain, with remaining parts taken from reference TRBV5-1 and TRBJ2-7, reads KAGVTQTPRYLIKTRGQQVTLSCSPISGHRSVSWYQQTPGQGLQFLFEYFSETQRNKGNFPGRFSGRQFSNSRSEMNVSTLELGDSALYLCASSAGTGGYEQYFGPGTRLTVT.

This clonotype was observed many times. The chain combines TRBV30 with TRBJ1-3, with TRBD1 matching over 7 bases. Germline values: CDR1 GTSNPN, CDR2 SVGIG (reference sequence). Trimming cost V 2 bases and J 4 bases; bases outside gene matches: 20. The CDR3 contains 19 residues. DNA for the CDR3: TGTGCCTGGAGTAACACAGGGGTCTCCGTGTGGTTGCGGGGAAACACCATATATTTT. It yields the protein CAWSNTGVSVWLRGNTIYF.

This clonotype was counted many times. The rearrangement uses TRBV7-9 and TRBJ2-1, with TRBD2 matching over 14 bases. The germline CDR1 and CDR2 sequences are SEHNR and FQNEAQ (reference sequence). The V and J ends lost 1 base and 10 bases, in that order; junction bases with no gene match: 6. The CDR3 consists of 16 residues. CDR3 in amino acids: CASSLGTSGRYEEQFF. The CDR3 bases are TGTGCCAGCAGCTTAGGGACTAGCGGGAGGTATGAAGAGCAGTTCTTC.

On this clonotype: A read error is likely here: a far larger clone is one base away. The chain combines TRBV6-8 with TRBJ2-7; D is possibly TRBD1 (5 bases). The CDR3 contains 16 residues. The V gene's germline CDR1 is MNHGY and CDR2 SAAAGT. The germline V and J ends were trimmed by 0 bases and 2 bases, with 14 bases remaining between them. CDR3 residues: CASSYSRTWWAYEQYF. The DNA for the CDR3 is TGTGCCAGCAGTTACTCCCGGACATGGTGGGCCTACGAGCAGTACTTC.

In the case of this clonotype: The junction does not match germline at one end; this may be a read error. This sequence joins TRBV7-2 and TRBJ1-6, with a tentative D call TRBD1 (6 bases). CDR1 SGHTA and CDR2 FQGNSA come from the germline V gene. The CDR3 has 13 amino acids. CDR3 sequence: CASSNGDISPLDF. In DNA, the CDR3 is TGTGCCAGCAGCAATGGGGACATTTCACCCCTCGACTTT.

The rearrangement joins TRBV6-1 to TRBJ2-3; maybe TRBD2 (5 bases). V lost 6 bases to trimming and J lost 0 bases, with 16 bases between them. Germline V gene data show CDR1 as MNHNS and CDR2 as SASEGT. The CDR3 has 16 amino acids. DNA for the CDR3: TGTGCCAGCAGCCCCCTAGTGACTACTAGCACAGATACGCAGTATTTT. Translation gives CASSPLVTTSTDTQYF.

Ten or more counts support this clonotype. The chain joins TRBV7-9 to TRBJ2-7; maybe TRBD1 (5 bases). Germline V CDR1 and CDR2: SEHNR, FQNEAQ (reference sequence). V lost 3 bases and J lost 7, with 13 bases in between. This CDR3 has 13 residues. CDR3 sequence: CASSLAESGEQYF. As DNA, the CDR3 is TGTGCCAGCAGCTTGGCGGAATCAGGGGAGCAGTACTTC.

This clonotype came up many times. This sequence joins TRBV20-1 and TRBJ1-1; tentatively, D is TRBD1 (6 bases). Trimming removed 4 bases from V and 3 bases from J, with 15 bases in between. CDR3 length equals 14 residues. Germline V gene lookup returns CDR1 DFQATT and CDR2 SNEGSKA (reference sequence). CDR3 residues: CSAKGSEGDTEAFF. As DNA, the CDR3 is TGCAGTGCTAAAGGGAGTGAGGGGGACACTGAAGCTTTCTTT.

This clonotype came up many times. The likely explanation is a read error, given a far larger clone one base away. The V and J genes are TRBV6-9 and TRBJ2-2, with D possibly being TRBD1 (5 bases). Germline loops: CDR1 MNHGY, CDR2 SVAAGI. The CDR3 is made up of 13 amino acids. The CDR3 region has the DNA TGTGCCATCAGTTACGTCAGGGCCGGGGAGCTGTTTTTT. It yields the protein CAISYVRAGELFF.

This clonotype has ten or more counts. V usage is TRBV25-1 and J usage is TRBJ2-5, with 7 bases matching TRBD2. With V trimmed by 5 bases and J by 5 bases, 11 bases remained unmatched. This CDR3 spans 15 amino acids. Germline CDR1 reads MGHDK; CDR2 reads SYGVNS. As DNA, the CDR3 is TGTGCCAGCAGTCGTGAGGGAGGGCCTAGTGAGACCCAGTACTTC. It specifies CASSREGGPSETQYF.

Note on this clonotype: One end of the junction varies from germline; a read error may be responsible. The chain joins TRBV6-1 to TRBJ2-7, with D possibly TRBD2 on 6 matching bases. Germline assignment: CDR1 MNHNS and CDR2 SASEGT. The CDR3 spans 14 residues. CDR3 sequence: CSSSQLAGDYEQYF. Here the CDR3 DNA reads TGTTCCAGCAGTCAACTAGCTGGAGATTACGAGCAGTACTTC.

There are many counts of this clonotype. The chain uses TRBV5-1 and TRBJ2-5; D perhaps matches TRBD2 (5 bases). V was trimmed by 0 bases and J by 2 bases, leaving 8 bases between them. Germline values: CDR1 SGHRS, CDR2 YFSETQ. CDR3 length: 14 amino acids. DNA for the CDR3: TGCGCCAGCAGCTTGGGGACTGGTCAAGAGACCCAGTACTTC. Translation gives CASSLGTGQETQYF.

This clonotype was observed at least ten times. V is TRBV27 and J is TRBJ2-6; no definite D call. V lost 5 bases, J lost 0 bases, and 11 bases lay in between. This CDR3 has 16 residues. The V gene's germline CDR1 is MNHEY and CDR2 SMNVEV (reference sequence). Here the CDR3 DNA reads TGTGCCAGCAGTGAGAGATTTAGCTCTGGGGCCAACGTCCTGACTTTC. The encoded protein is CASSERFSSGANVLTF.

In its sample, this clonotype was seen many times. The CDR3 region is CATSSQGQVAAFF. CDR3 sequence (DNA): TGTGCCACCAGCTCCCAAGGACAGGTGGCGGCTTTCTTT. The chain uses TRBV15 and TRBJ1-1, with 7 positions matching TRBD1. V shed 5 bases, J shed 11 bases, and the junction held 11 bases outside the gene matches. This CDR3 is built from 13 residues. From germline, CDR1 is LNHNV and CDR2 YYDKDF (reference sequence).

The sample holds many counts of this clonotype. The gene calls are TRBV19 and TRBJ2-2, with TRBD1 as a possible D gene (6 bases). Germline V gene sequence: CDR1 LNHDA, CDR2 SQIVND (reference sequence). Trimming removed 7 bases from V and 5 bases from J, with 17 bases in between. The length of the CDR3 is 15 residues. CDR3 sequence: CASMWGHLGTGELFF. The DNA for the CDR3 is TGTGCCAGTATGTGGGGGCACCTAGGGACCGGGGAGCTGTTTTTT.

Comment on this clonotype: One end of the junction varies from germline; a read error may be responsible. The gene calls are TRBV6-6 and TRBJ2-7; possibly TRBD1 for D (6 bases). Germline values: CDR1 MNHNY, CDR2 SVGAGI (reference sequence). This CDR3 has 15 amino acids. CDR3 DNA: TGTGCCAGCAGTTACTCGAGTGCAGGGGCCAACGAGCATTACTTC. It codes for CASSYSSAGANEHYF.